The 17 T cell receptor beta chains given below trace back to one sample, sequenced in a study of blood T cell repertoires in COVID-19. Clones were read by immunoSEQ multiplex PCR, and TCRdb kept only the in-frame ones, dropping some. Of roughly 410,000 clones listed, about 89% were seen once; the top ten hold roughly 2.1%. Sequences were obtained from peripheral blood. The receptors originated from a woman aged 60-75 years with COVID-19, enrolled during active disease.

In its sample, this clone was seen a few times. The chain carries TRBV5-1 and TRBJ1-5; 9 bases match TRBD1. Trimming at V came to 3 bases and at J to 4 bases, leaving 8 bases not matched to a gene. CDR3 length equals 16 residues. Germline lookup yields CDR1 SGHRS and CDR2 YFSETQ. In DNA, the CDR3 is TGCGCCAGCAGCTCCGGGACAGGGACGATTAATCAGCCCCAGCATTTT. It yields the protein CASSSGTGTINQPQHF.

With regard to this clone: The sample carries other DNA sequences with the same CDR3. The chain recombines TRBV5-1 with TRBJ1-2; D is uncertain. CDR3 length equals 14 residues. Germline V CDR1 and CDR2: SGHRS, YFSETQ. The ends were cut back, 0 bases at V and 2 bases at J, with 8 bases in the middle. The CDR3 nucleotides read TGCGCCAGCAGCTTGGCCCCTGAGAACTATGGCTACACCTTC. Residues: CASSLAPENYGYTF.

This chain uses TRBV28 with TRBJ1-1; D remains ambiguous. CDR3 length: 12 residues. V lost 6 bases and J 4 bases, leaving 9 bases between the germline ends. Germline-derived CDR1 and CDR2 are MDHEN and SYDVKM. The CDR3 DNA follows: TGTGCCAGCAGCCAGGTCGGCACTGAAGCTTTCTTT. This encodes CASSQVGTEAFF.

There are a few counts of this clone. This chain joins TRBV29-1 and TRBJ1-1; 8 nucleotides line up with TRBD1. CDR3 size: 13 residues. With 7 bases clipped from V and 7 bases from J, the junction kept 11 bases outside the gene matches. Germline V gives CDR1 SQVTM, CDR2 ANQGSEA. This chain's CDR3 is CSAGGQGANEAFF. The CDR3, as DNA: TGCAGCGCCGGCGGCCAGGGGGCCAATGAAGCTTTCTTT.

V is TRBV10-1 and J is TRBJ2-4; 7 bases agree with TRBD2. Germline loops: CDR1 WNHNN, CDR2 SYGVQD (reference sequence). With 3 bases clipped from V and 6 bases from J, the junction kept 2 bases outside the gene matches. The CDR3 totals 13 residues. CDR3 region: CASSDLAGNIQYF. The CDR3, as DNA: TGCGCCAGCAGTGACTTAGCGGGAAACATTCAGTACTTC.

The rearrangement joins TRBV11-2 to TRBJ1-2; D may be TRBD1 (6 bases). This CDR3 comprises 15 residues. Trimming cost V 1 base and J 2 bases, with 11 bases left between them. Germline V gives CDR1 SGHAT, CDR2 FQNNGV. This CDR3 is CASSLGPQGNYGYTF. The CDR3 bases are TGTGCCAGCAGCTTAGGGCCGCAGGGGAACTATGGCTACACCTTC.

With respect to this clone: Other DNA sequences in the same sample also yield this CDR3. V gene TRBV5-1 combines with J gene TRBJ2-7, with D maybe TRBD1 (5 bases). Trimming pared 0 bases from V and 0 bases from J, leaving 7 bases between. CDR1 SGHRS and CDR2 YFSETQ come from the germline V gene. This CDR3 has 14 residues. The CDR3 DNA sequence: TGCGCCAGCAGCTTGGGAGACAGCTCCTACGAGCAGTACTTC. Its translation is CASSLGDSSYEQYF.

The CDR3 coding sequence is TGTGCCAGCAACAAACAGGGGGCTGGCCCAGATACGCAGTATTTT. This gives the protein CASNKQGAGPDTQYF. The V and J genes are TRBV6-5 and TRBJ2-3; 9 nucleotides align to TRBD1. Germline V gene data show CDR1 as MNHEY and CDR2 as SVGAGI. The CDR3 runs to 15 residues. With 7 bases clipped from V and 4 bases from J, the junction kept 9 bases outside the gene matches.

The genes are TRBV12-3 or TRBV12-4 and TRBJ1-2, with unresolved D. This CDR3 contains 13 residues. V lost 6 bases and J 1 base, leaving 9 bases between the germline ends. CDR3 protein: CASSSDNNYGYTF. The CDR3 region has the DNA TGTGCCAGCAGCTCAGACAATAACTATGGCTACACCTTC.

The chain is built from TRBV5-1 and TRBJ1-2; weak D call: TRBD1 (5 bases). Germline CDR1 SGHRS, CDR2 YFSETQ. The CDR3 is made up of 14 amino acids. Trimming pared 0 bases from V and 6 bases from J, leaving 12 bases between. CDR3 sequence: CASSLADRGNGYTF. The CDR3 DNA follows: TGCGCCAGCAGCTTGGCCGATAGGGGTAATGGCTACACCTTC.

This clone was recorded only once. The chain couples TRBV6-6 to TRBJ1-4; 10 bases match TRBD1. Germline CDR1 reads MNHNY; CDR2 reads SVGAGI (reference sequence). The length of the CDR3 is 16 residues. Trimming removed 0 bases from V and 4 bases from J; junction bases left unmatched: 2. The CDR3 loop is CASSYSGQGDNEKLFF. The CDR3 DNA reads TGTGCCAGCAGTTACTCTGGACAGGGGGATAATGAAAAACTGTTTTTT.

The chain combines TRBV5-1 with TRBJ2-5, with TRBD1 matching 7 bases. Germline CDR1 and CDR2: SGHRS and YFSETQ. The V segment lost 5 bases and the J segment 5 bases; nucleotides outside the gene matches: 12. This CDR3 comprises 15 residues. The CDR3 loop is CASSSTGWGQETQYF. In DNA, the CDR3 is TGCGCCAGCAGTTCGACAGGGTGGGGTCAGGAGACCCAGTACTTC. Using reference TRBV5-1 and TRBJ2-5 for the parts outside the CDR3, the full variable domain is KAGVTQTPRYLIKTRGQQVTLSCSPISGHRSVSWYQQTPGQGLQFLFEYFSETQRNKGNFPGRFSGRQFSNSRSEMNVSTLELGDSALYLCASSSTGWGQETQYFGPGTRLLVL.

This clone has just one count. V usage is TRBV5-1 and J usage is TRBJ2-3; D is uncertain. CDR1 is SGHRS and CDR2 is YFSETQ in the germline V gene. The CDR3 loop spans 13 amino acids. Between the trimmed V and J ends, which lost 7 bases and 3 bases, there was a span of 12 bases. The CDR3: CASSRPGTDTQYF. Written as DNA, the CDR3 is TGCGCCAGCTCCCGCCCCGGGACAGATACGCAGTATTTT.

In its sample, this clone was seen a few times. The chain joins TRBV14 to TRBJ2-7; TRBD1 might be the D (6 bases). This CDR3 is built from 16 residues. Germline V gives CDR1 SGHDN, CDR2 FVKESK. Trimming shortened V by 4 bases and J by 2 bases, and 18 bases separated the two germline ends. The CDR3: CASSLIQGESPYEQYF. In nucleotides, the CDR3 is TGTGCCAGCAGCCTCATACAGGGTGAAAGCCCCTACGAGCAGTACTTC. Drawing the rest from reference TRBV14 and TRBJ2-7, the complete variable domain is EAGVTQFPSHSVIEKGQTVTLRCDPISGHDNLYWYRRVMGKEIKFLLHFVKESKQDESGMPNNRFLAERTGGTYSTLKVQPAELEDSGVYFCASSLIQGESPYEQYFGPGTRLTVT.

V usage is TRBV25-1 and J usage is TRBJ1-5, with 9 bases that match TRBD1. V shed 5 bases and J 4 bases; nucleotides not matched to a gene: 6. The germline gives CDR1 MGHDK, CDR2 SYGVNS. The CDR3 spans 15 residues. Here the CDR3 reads CASSLGDRENQPQHF. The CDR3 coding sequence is TGTGCCAGCAGTCTGGGGGACAGGGAAAATCAGCCCCAGCATTTT.

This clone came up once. CDR3 sequence: CASSWDRGGTQYF. DNA for the CDR3: TGTGCCAGTTCGTGGGACAGGGGTGGGACCCAGTACTTC. The chain couples TRBV19 to TRBJ2-5; 10 bases agree with TRBD1. The CDR3 extends over 13 amino acids. V dropped 8 bases and J dropped 7; count of bases not matched to a gene: 7. Germline assignment: CDR1 LNHDA and CDR2 SQIVND (reference sequence).

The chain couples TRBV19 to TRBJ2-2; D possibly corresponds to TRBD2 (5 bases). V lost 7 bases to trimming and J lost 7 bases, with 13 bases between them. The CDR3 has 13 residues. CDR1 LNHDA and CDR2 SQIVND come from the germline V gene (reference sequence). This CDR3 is CASTSRSRGELFF. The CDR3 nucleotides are TGTGCCAGTACTAGCCGCTCTCGCGGGGAGCTGTTTTTT.